The present entry profiles one T cell receptor beta chain with its context. The target antigen is unknown. TRB was amplified from roughly 270 ng of peripheral blood genomic DNA per sample. Germline loops: CDR1 MNHNS, CDR2 SASEGT. The CDR3 extends over 18 amino acids. This entry comes from a study of T cell clusters in autoimmune cytopenias. Study-wide results and caveats: The T cell clusters were defined only in silico, without experimental functional validation. TRB repertoire shifts in secondary cytopenia and chronic lymphocytic leukemia mostly reflected lymphoma, not autoimmunity. Clustering suggested that physiological T cell clusters were missing in primary autoimmune cytopenia patients. Active autoimmune hepatitis patients had roughly 3-fold fewer exclusive TRB clusters than healthy donors.

One tube held mixed TRB-A and TRB-B primer pools for touch-down PCR. TCRdb reanalyzed the multiplex PCR reads, giving one entry per CDR3 protein sequence and no DNA. Its table records approximately 7,000 distinct CDR3 sequences. This receptor was obtained from a human donor with an autoimmune cytopenia or autoimmune hepatitis (not recorded which). The sequenced sample was peripheral blood. V and J are TRBV6-1 and TRBJ2-3; absent DNA, TCRdb's TRBD2 call cannot be checked. The CDR3 sequence is CASSSGLAGGPLEDTQYF.